Listed below are T cell receptor beta chains from one sample, sequenced in a study of OX40 agonist ivuxolimab in advanced cancers. This table comes from immunoSEQ multiplex PCR, and its TCRdb copy is limited to in-frame clones, with some not included. The sample records 60,000 to 75,000 clones, about 80% being singletons. The sample was CD4+ or CD8+ T cells sorted from blood, taken in a trial of the OX40 agonist ivuxolimab. All receptors derive from an adult with an advanced solid tumor such as melanoma, head and neck, liver or kidney cancer. The CDR3 runs from the conserved cysteine through the conserved F or W. The D gene is left open where the match is weak. Clone size appears in some rows only: once, few, many, or a class for an expanded clone.

J gene: TRBJ2-7; clone size: NA; D gene: TRBD2; V gene: TRBV11-3; CDR3 protein: CASSLEGTTGTYEQYF; CDR3 DNA: TGTGCCAGCAGCTTAGAGGGGACTACGGGAACCTACGAGCAGTACTTC
J gene: TRBJ2-2; clone size: NA; D gene: NA; V gene: TRBV19; CDR3 protein: CASSIRELNTGELFF; CDR3 DNA: TGTGCCAGTAGTATTCGGGAACTGAACACCGGGGAGCTGTTTTTT
J gene: TRBJ2-7; clone size: NA; D gene: TRBD2; V gene: TRBV5-4; CDR3 protein: CASSPKLAGVFEQYF; CDR3 DNA: TGTGCCAGCAGCCCGAAACTAGCGGGGGTATTCGAGCAGTACTTC
J gene: TRBJ1-3; clone size: NA; D gene: NA; V gene: TRBV10-3; CDR3 protein: CAISGPLSGNTIYF; CDR3 DNA: TGTGCCATCAGTGGACCGCTCTCTGGAAACACCATATATTTT
J gene: TRBJ1-5; clone size: NA; D gene: TRBD1; V gene: TRBV2; CDR3 protein: CASSWDRGGNQPQHF; CDR3 DNA: TGTGCCAGCAGTTGGGACAGGGGGGGCAATCAGCCCCAGCATTTT
J gene: TRBJ2-2; clone size: NA; D gene: NA; V gene: TRBV5-1; CDR3 protein: CASSPVGGNAGELFF; CDR3 DNA: TGCGCCAGCAGCCCCGTAGGGGGAAACGCCGGGGAGCTGTTTTTT
J gene: TRBJ1-2; clone size: NA; D gene: NA; V gene: TRBV30; CDR3 protein: CAWSARGPGGYTF; CDR3 DNA: TGTGCCTGGAGTGCCAGGGGCCCGGGTGGCTACACCTTC
J gene: TRBJ2-7; clone size: NA; D gene: NA; V gene: TRBV30; CDR3 protein: CAWRMDTAYEQYF; CDR3 DNA: TGTGCCTGGAGAATGGACACCGCCTACGAGCAGTACTTC
J gene: TRBJ2-1; clone size: NA; D gene: TRBD2; V gene: TRBV11-3; CDR3 protein: CASSIGTSLHNEQFF; CDR3 DNA: TGTGCCAGCAGCATCGGGACTAGCCTCCACAATGAGCAGTTCTTC
J gene: TRBJ1-2; clone size: NA; D gene: NA; V gene: TRBV6-1; CDR3 protein: CASSDSRSYGYTF; CDR3 DNA: TGTGCCAGCAGTGACAGTCGTAGCTATGGCTACACCTTC
J gene: TRBJ1-1; clone size: few; D gene: NA; V gene: TRBV4-2; CDR3 protein: CASSQGRDTEAFF; CDR3 DNA: TGTGCCAGCAGCCAAGGCAGGGACACTGAAGCTTTCTTT
J gene: TRBJ2-4; clone size: NA; D gene: NA; V gene: TRBV23-1; CDR3 protein: CASDLPPGLAKNIQYF; CDR3 DNA: TGCGCCAGCGACCTCCCGCCGGGTCTAGCCAAAAACATTCAGTACTTC
J gene: TRBJ2-5; clone size: NA; D gene: TRBD2; V gene: TRBV2; CDR3 protein: CASSEVAGGETQYF; CDR3 DNA: TGTGCCAGCAGTGAAGTAGCGGGGGGAGAGACCCAGTACTTC
J gene: TRBJ1-1; clone size: NA; D gene: NA; V gene: TRBV7-2; CDR3 protein: CASSLDTNWAEAFF; CDR3 DNA: TGTGCCAGCAGCTTAGATACGAATTGGGCTGAAGCTTTCTTT
J gene: TRBJ2-4; clone size: NA; D gene: TRBD2; V gene: TRBV9; CDR3 protein: CASSVGTSGGSNIQYF; CDR3 DNA: TGTGCCAGCAGCGTAGGGACTAGCGGGGGGAGTAACATTCAGTACTTC
J gene: TRBJ2-7; clone size: NA; D gene: NA; V gene: TRBV11-2; CDR3 protein: CASSLDWVDSGFYF; CDR3 DNA: TGTGCCAGCAGCTTAGATTGGGTTGATTCAGGGTTCTACTTC
J gene: TRBJ1-1; clone size: NA; D gene: NA; V gene: TRBV5-1; CDR3 protein: CASRPTGSGTEAFF; CDR3 DNA: TGCGCCAGCAGGCCTACAGGGTCGGGGACTGAAGCTTTCTTT
J gene: TRBJ2-6; clone size: NA; D gene: NA; V gene: TRBV7-8; CDR3 protein: CASGKETRGANVLTF; CDR3 DNA: TGTGCCAGCGGAAAAGAGACTCGGGGGGCCAACGTCCTGACTTTC
J gene: TRBJ2-3; clone size: NA; D gene: NA; V gene: TRBV28; CDR3 protein: CATDSSSDTQYF; CDR3 DNA: TGTGCCACCGACAGTAGTTCAGATACGCAGTATTTT
J gene: TRBJ1-2; clone size: once; D gene: NA; V gene: TRBV5-4; CDR3 protein: CASSLAGPNYGYTF; CDR3 DNA: TGTGCCAGCAGCTTGGCCGGTCCCAACTATGGCTACACCTTC
J gene: TRBJ2-7; clone size: NA; D gene: NA; V gene: TRBV18; CDR3 protein: CASSPPPGLTSYEQYF; CDR3 DNA: TGTGCCAGCTCACCACCCCCAGGCCTTACCTCCTACGAGCAGTACTTC
J gene: TRBJ2-2; clone size: NA; D gene: NA; V gene: TRBV11-2; CDR3 protein: CASSLNAQSNTGELFF; CDR3 DNA: TGTGCCAGCAGCTTAAACGCACAAAGTAACACCGGGGAGCTGTTTTTT
J gene: TRBJ2-6; clone size: few; D gene: NA; V gene: TRBV7-9; CDR3 protein: CASIPGTNYGSGANVLTF; CDR3 DNA: TGTGCCAGCATCCCGGGGACAAATTATGGGTCTGGGGCCAACGTCCTGACTTTC
J gene: TRBJ1-1; clone size: NA; D gene: TRBD1; V gene: TRBV6-5; CDR3 protein: CASKRQGQNTEAFF; CDR3 DNA: TGTGCCAGCAAAAGACAGGGGCAGAACACTGAAGCTTTCTTT
J gene: TRBJ1-4; clone size: NA; D gene: NA; V gene: TRBV6-1; CDR3 protein: CASTLTGTYNEKLFF; CDR3 DNA: TGTGCCAGCACCTTGACCGGGACCTATAATGAAAAACTGTTTTTT
J gene: TRBJ2-1; clone size: NA; D gene: NA; V gene: TRBV7-8; CDR3 protein: CASSLTVEGRPFF; CDR3 DNA: TGTGCCAGCAGCTTAACGGTGGAGGGGCGACCGTTCTTC
J gene: TRBJ2-3; clone size: NA; D gene: NA; V gene: TRBV5-6; CDR3 protein: CASSLYSRDTQYF; CDR3 DNA: TGTGCCAGCAGCTTGTACTCTAGGGATACGCAGTATTTT
J gene: TRBJ2-3; clone size: NA; D gene: NA; V gene: TRBV5-1; CDR3 protein: CASSLVGSQDTQYF; CDR3 DNA: TGCGCCAGCAGCTTGGTTGGGTCCCAAGATACGCAGTATTTT
J gene: TRBJ2-7; clone size: NA; D gene: TRBD2; V gene: TRBV5-1; CDR3 protein: CASSTLTSGGLDEQYF; CDR3 DNA: TGCGCCAGCAGCACCTTGACTAGCGGGGGTTTAGACGAGCAGTACTTC
J gene: TRBJ2-3; clone size: NA; D gene: TRBD2; V gene: TRBV27; CDR3 protein: CASSPERGVLGSTDTQYF; CDR3 DNA: TGTGCCAGCAGTCCCGAGCGGGGGGTCCTAGGAAGCACAGATACGCAGTATTTT
J gene: TRBJ2-2; clone size: NA; D gene: NA; V gene: TRBV12-5; CDR3 protein: CASALDGNTGELFF; CDR3 DNA: TGTGCTAGTGCCCTTGACGGGAACACCGGGGAGCTGTTTTTT
J gene: TRBJ1-5; clone size: NA; D gene: NA; V gene: TRBV19; CDR3 protein: CASTSVGGGGQPQHF; CDR3 DNA: TGTGCCAGTACCTCCGTGGGGGGCGGTGGTCAGCCCCAGCATTTT
J gene: TRBJ1-3; clone size: once; D gene: NA; V gene: TRBV30; CDR3 protein: CAWSVPGARSGNTIYF; CDR3 DNA: TGTGCCTGGAGTGTTCCGGGGGCGCGCTCTGGAAACACCATATATTTT
J gene: TRBJ1-1; clone size: NA; D gene: NA; V gene: TRBV2; CDR3 protein: CASSWGGTEAFF; CDR3 DNA: TGTGCCAGCAGTTGGGGGGGGACTGAAGCTTTCTTT
J gene: TRBJ1-4; clone size: NA; D gene: TRBD1; V gene: TRBV10-1; CDR3 protein: CASSEMTGTGDEKLFF; CDR3 DNA: TGCGCCAGCAGTGAGATGACCGGGACAGGGGATGAAAAACTGTTTTTT
J gene: TRBJ2-4; clone size: NA; D gene: TRBD1; V gene: TRBV10-1; CDR3 protein: CASHRGGTGLF; CDR3 DNA: TGCGCCAGCCACCGTGGTGGGACAGGGCTTTTC
J gene: TRBJ2-7; clone size: NA; D gene: NA; V gene: TRBV10-3; CDR3 protein: CAISVPHRDPLREQYF; CDR3 DNA: TGTGCCATCAGTGTCCCACACCGGGACCCACTGAGGGAGCAGTACTTC
J gene: TRBJ2-7; clone size: NA; D gene: NA; V gene: TRBV5-1; CDR3 protein: CASRTDEVRHEQYF; CDR3 DNA: TGCGCCAGCAGAACCGACGAGGTGCGGCACGAGCAGTACTTC
J gene: TRBJ1-1; clone size: NA; D gene: NA; V gene: TRBV11-2; CDR3 protein: CASSPRKEGDTEAFF; CDR3 DNA: TGTGCCAGCAGCCCTAGAAAGGAAGGGGACACTGAAGCTTTCTTT
J gene: TRBJ2-7; clone size: NA; D gene: TRBD2; V gene: TRBV18; CDR3 protein: CASSRGTSGGKLTYEQYF; CDR3 DNA: TGTGCCAGCTCACGTGGGACTAGCGGGGGTAAACTTACCTACGAGCAGTACTTC
J gene: TRBJ1-1; clone size: once; D gene: TRBD1; V gene: TRBV29-1; CDR3 protein: CSVRTSGTANTEAFF; CDR3 DNA: TGCAGCGTTCGAACGTCCGGGACAGCGAACACTGAAGCTTTCTTT
J gene: TRBJ1-1; clone size: few; D gene: NA; V gene: TRBV7-2; CDR3 protein: CASRLLRNTEAFF; CDR3 DNA: TGTGCCAGCAGACTACTCCGGAACACTGAAGCTTTCTTT
J gene: TRBJ2-2; clone size: NA; D gene: NA; V gene: TRBV6-1; CDR3 protein: CASSTAFNTGELFF; CDR3 DNA: TGTGCCAGCAGCACGGCCTTCAACACCGGGGAGCTGTTTTTT
J gene: TRBJ2-3; clone size: NA; D gene: NA; V gene: TRBV5-4; CDR3 protein: CASSLGLVTDTQYF; CDR3 DNA: TGTGCCAGCAGCTTGGGGCTAGTCACAGATACGCAGTATTTT
J gene: TRBJ1-5; clone size: few; D gene: NA; V gene: TRBV5-1; CDR3 protein: CASSEGGWNQPQHF; CDR3 DNA: TGCGCCAGCAGCGAGGGGGGTTGGAATCAGCCCCAGCATTTT
J gene: TRBJ1-1; clone size: NA; D gene: NA; V gene: TRBV6-5; CDR3 protein: CASSYSGSNTEAFF; CDR3 DNA: TGTGCCAGCAGTTACTCCGGGTCGAACACTGAAGCTTTCTTT
J gene: TRBJ2-2; clone size: NA; D gene: TRBD2; V gene: TRBV4-1; CDR3 protein: CASSQDRAGSDTGELFF; CDR3 DNA: TGCGCCAGCAGCCAAGATCGAGCGGGGTCGGACACCGGGGAGCTGTTTTTT
J gene: TRBJ2-6; clone size: NA; D gene: NA; V gene: TRBV7-6; CDR3 protein: CASSPGANVLTF; CDR3 DNA: TGTGCCAGCAGCCCTGGGGCCAACGTCCTGACTTTC
J gene: TRBJ1-5; clone size: NA; D gene: NA; V gene: TRBV6-1; CDR3 protein: CASSAGTADGPQHF; CDR3 DNA: TGTGCCAGCAGTGCTGGGACGGCCGATGGACCCCAGCATTTT
J gene: TRBJ2-3; clone size: NA; D gene: TRBD2; V gene: TRBV5-1; CDR3 protein: CASKLAGGRGDTQYF; CDR3 DNA: TGCGCCAGCAAGTTGGCGGGGGGCCGAGGAGATACGCAGTATTTT
J gene: TRBJ1-3; clone size: NA; D gene: NA; V gene: TRBV4-2; CDR3 protein: CASSQDIDRPTRNTIYF; CDR3 DNA: TGTGCCAGCAGCCAAGATATTGACAGGCCCACGCGAAACACCATATATTTT
J gene: TRBJ1-1; clone size: NA; D gene: TRBD1; V gene: TRBV9; CDR3 protein: CASSPTGGLNTEAFF; CDR3 DNA: TGTGCCAGCAGCCCTACAGGGGGCCTGAACACTGAAGCTTTCTTT
J gene: TRBJ2-3; clone size: NA; D gene: TRBD1; V gene: TRBV14; CDR3 protein: CASSLNRGTGTQYF; CDR3 DNA: TGTGCCAGCAGCCTAAACAGGGGAACGGGTACGCAGTATTTT
J gene: TRBJ2-3; clone size: NA; D gene: NA; V gene: TRBV16; CDR3 protein: CASSQSSWASTDTQYF; CDR3 DNA: TGTGCCAGCAGCCAATCGAGCTGGGCTAGCACAGATACGCAGTATTTT
J gene: TRBJ2-2; clone size: NA; D gene: NA; V gene: TRBV30; CDR3 protein: CAWSVLATRRTGELFF; CDR3 DNA: TGTGCCTGGAGTGTACTAGCAACCCGAAGGACCGGGGAGCTGTTTTTT
J gene: TRBJ2-3; clone size: NA; D gene: NA; V gene: TRBV19; CDR3 protein: CASSISFPSDTQYF; CDR3 DNA: TGTGCCAGTAGTATAAGTTTTCCCAGTGATACGCAGTATTTT
J gene: TRBJ1-1; clone size: NA; D gene: TRBD1; V gene: TRBV6-5; CDR3 protein: CASSYLTGKTEAFF; CDR3 DNA: TGTGCCAGCAGTTACTTGACAGGGAAGACTGAAGCTTTCTTT